The rows below give T cell receptor beta chains drawn from one sample of a study of beta chain features in type 1 diabetes. Some clones are missing from TCRdb's copy, which holds only in-frame ones; the method was immunoSEQ multiplex PCR. This repertoire shows around 430,000 clones, approximately 30% found once; its top ten account for about 0.065%. The specimen was naive CD4+ T cells from blood. Receptors originate from a man between 18 and 35 years old in good health. CDR3s include the opening cysteine and the closing phenylalanine or tryptophan. The order of the fields is CDR3 DNA, CDR3 protein, clone size, V gene, D gene, J gene. D genes are given only for firm matches. The listing skips clone size in some rows; elsewhere it reads once, few, many or a size class.

TGTGCCAGCAGCCTACGGGGGAGCTCCTACAATGAGCAGTTCTTC	CASSLRGSSYNEQFF	-	TRBV7-9	-	TRBJ2-1
TGCGCCAGCAGCCCGTGGGGACAGAGGAACACTGAAGCTTTCTTT	CASSPWGQRNTEAFF	few	TRBV4-1	TRBD1	TRBJ1-1
TGTGCCAGCAGCACGACTAGCGGGCTATCCTACGAGCAGTACTTC	CASSTTSGLSYEQYF	-	TRBV7-6	TRBD2	TRBJ2-7
TGTGCCAGCAGCCCTTGGGACACCAATGAAAAACTGTTTTTT	CASSPWDTNEKLFF	few	TRBV7-9	-	TRBJ1-4
TGTGCCAGCCACGGGGTCTCCTACGAGCAGTACTTC	CASHGVSYEQYF	-	TRBV28	-	TRBJ2-7
TGTGCCAGCAGCCTGGGGCTATGGGATAAGACCCAGTACTTC	CASSLGLWDKTQYF	few	TRBV7-2	-	TRBJ2-5
TGTGCCAGCTCAGTTAGCGGAGGTACCCCCTCGCAGTTCTTC	CASSVSGGTPSQFF	-	TRBV18	-	TRBJ2-1
TGCAGCGCCCTGGGGGACGGGGATCAGCCCCAGCATTTT	CSALGDGDQPQHF	few	TRBV29-1	-	TRBJ1-5
TGTGCCTGGAGTGTAAGCCCGAACGCAGGCTACACCTTC	CAWSVSPNAGYTF	-	TRBV30	-	TRBJ1-2
TGTGCCAGCCAAGCGTTGGGTGGCCTCACTGAAGCTTTCTTT	CASQALGGLTEAFF	-	TRBV25-1	-	TRBJ1-1
TGCAGCGCTCCGAGGAGCGACAAGGGAACCCAAGAGACCCAGTACTTC	CSAPRSDKGTQETQYF	-	TRBV29-1	-	TRBJ2-5
TGTGCCTGGAGACTAGCGGGCTTGGAGACCCAGTACTTC	CAWRLAGLETQYF	-	TRBV30	TRBD2	TRBJ2-5
TGTGCCAGCAGCTTGTCTAGCGGGAGCTGGCATGAGCAGTTCTTC	CASSLSSGSWHEQFF	once	TRBV5-4	TRBD2	TRBJ2-1
TGCGCCAGCAGCTTGCCCCTAGACGGGAGAAGGGCAGATACGCAGTATTTT	CASSLPLDGRRADTQYF	-	TRBV5-1	-	TRBJ2-3
TGTGCCAGTAGTATAACCGGGACTAGCGGTTGTTTCTTC	CASSITGTSGCFF	few	TRBV19	TRBD2	TRBJ2-1
TGTGCCAGCAGTAACTATTACAGGGATACGGGTATGGAGACCCAGTACTTC	CASSNYYRDTGMETQYF	-	TRBV9	-	TRBJ2-5
TGTGCCTGGAGTACCACGTGGACTAGCGGGTCCACAGATACGCAGTATTTT	CAWSTTWTSGSTDTQYF	-	TRBV30	TRBD2	TRBJ2-3
TGTGCCAGCAGTGAGGGTCGACAGGGGCCTTACGAGCAGTACTTC	CASSEGRQGPYEQYF	once	TRBV25-1	TRBD1	TRBJ2-7
TGTGCCAGCAGCTTATACGGGTACAATGAGCAGTTCTTC	CASSLYGYNEQFF	few	TRBV13	-	TRBJ2-1
TGCGCCAGCAGCTTGGCAGGGTTCCAAGAGACCCAGTACTTC	CASSLAGFQETQYF	-	TRBV5-1	-	TRBJ2-5
TGTGCCAGCTCACCCGGAGAGACCCAGTACTTC	CASSPGETQYF	-	TRBV18	-	TRBJ2-5
TGCAGCGAGTCGACAAACTATGAGCAGTTCTTC	CSESTNYEQFF	-	TRBV29-1	-	TRBJ2-1
TGTGCCTGGAGTGCCCTCTGGGGTAACTATGGCTACACCTTC	CAWSALWGNYGYTF	few	TRBV30	-	TRBJ1-2
TGTGCCTGGAGCCCCGGACTAGGCTACAATGAGCAGTTCTTC	CAWSPGLGYNEQFF	-	TRBV30	TRBD2	TRBJ2-1
TGTGCCAGCAGCCTCAGACTAGCGGGGGACAATGAGCAGTTCTTC	CASSLRLAGDNEQFF	few	TRBV14	TRBD2	TRBJ2-1
TGCAGCGTTGAACGGGGCCAAGAGACCCAGTACTTC	CSVERGQETQYF	-	TRBV29-1	-	TRBJ2-5
TGTGCCAGGCGGTCATTAAACTATGGCTACACCTTC	CARRSLNYGYTF	few	TRBV2	-	TRBJ1-2
TGTGCCAGCAGTCGAGAGGTGAACCGGGAGACCCAGTACTTC	CASSREVNRETQYF	few	TRBV7-9	-	TRBJ2-5
TGCGCCAGCAGCATGCCAACGGGGGCTGGCGAGCAGTACTTC	CASSMPTGAGEQYF	-	TRBV5-1	-	TRBJ2-7
TGTGCCATCAGTGACCCAGGACAGGGTCTAGATGAGCAGTTCTTC	CAISDPGQGLDEQFF	-	TRBV10-3	TRBD1	TRBJ2-1
TGTGCCAGCAGTCCCCGGGGGGACGCAATAGTAGAGACCCAGTACTTC	CASSPRGDAIVETQYF	-	TRBV25-1	TRBD2	TRBJ2-5